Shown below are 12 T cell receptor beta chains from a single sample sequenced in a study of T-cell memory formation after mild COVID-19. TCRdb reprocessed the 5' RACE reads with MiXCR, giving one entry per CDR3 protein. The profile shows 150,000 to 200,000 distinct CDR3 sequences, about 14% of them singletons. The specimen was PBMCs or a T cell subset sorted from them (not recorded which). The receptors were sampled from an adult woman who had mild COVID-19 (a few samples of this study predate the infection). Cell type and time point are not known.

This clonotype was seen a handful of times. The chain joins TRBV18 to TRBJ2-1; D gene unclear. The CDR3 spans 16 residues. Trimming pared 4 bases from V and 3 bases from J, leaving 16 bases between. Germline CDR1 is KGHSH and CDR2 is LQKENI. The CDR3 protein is CASSLFSPGNYNEQFF. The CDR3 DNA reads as TGTGCCAGCTCACTATTTAGTCCTGGGAACTACAATGAGCAGTTCTTC.

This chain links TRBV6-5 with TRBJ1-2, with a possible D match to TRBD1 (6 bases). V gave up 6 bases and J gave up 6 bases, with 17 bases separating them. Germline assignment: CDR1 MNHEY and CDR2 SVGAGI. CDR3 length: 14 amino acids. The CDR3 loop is CASRGIDGGNGYTF. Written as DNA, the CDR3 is TGTGCCAGCAGGGGAATCGATGGGGGCAATGGCTACACCTTC.

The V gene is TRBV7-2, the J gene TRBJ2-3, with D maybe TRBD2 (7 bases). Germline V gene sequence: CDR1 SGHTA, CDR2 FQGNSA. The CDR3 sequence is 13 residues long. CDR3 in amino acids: CARAGARRDTQYF. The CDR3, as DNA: TGTGCTAGGGCGGGGGCCCGAAGAGATACGCAGTATTTT.

The CDR3 nucleotides read TGCAGTGCTCCCGGCGTCGACTATGGCTACACCTTC. It yields the protein CSAPGVDYGYTF. V gene TRBV20-1 combines with J gene TRBJ1-2; no reliable D call. Germline V gene sequence: CDR1 DFQATT, CDR2 SNEGSKA (reference sequence). The CDR3 contains 12 residues. The V end lost 5 bases, the J end lost 3 bases, and 10 bases lay between the germline ends.

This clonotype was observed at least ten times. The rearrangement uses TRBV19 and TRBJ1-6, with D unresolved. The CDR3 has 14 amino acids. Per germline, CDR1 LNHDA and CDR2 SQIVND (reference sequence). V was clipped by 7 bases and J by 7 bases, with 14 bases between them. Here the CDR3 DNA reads TGTGCCAGTAACCTCGGACTGACAAATTCACCCCTCCACTTT. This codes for CASNLGLTNSPLHF.

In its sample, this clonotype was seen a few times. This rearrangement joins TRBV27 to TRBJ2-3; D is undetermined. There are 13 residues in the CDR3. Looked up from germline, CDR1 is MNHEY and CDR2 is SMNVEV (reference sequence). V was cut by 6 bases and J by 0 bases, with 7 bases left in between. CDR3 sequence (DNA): TGTGCCAGCAGGAGCACTAGCACAGATACGCAGTATTTT. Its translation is CASRSTSTDTQYF.

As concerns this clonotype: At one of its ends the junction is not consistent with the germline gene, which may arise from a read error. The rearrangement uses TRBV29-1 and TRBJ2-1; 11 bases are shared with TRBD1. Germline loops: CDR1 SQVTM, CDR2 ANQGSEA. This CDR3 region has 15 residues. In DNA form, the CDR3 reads TGCAGCGACTTCGTCCGGGACAGGGGGTACAATGAGAAGTTCTTC. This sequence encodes CSDFVRDRGYNEKFF.

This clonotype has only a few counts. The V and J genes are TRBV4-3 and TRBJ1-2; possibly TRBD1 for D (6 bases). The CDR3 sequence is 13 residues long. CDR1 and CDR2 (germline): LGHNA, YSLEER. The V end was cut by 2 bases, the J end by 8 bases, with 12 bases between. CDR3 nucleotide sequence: TGCGCCAGCAGCCAACTTGGGGGCTACGGCTACACCTTC. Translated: CASSQLGGYGYTF.

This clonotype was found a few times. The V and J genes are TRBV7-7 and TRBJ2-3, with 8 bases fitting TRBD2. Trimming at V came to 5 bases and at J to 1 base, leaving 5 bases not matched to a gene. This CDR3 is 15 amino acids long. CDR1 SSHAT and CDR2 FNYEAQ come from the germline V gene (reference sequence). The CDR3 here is CASSLGTSRTDTQYF. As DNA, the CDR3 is TGTGCCAGCAGCCTCGGGACTAGTCGCACAGATACGCAGTATTTT.

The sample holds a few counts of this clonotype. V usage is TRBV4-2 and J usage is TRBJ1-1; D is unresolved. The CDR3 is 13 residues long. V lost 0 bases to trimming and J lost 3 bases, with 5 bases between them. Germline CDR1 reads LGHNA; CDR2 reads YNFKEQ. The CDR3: CASSQDRDTEAFF. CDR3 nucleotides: TGTGCCAGCAGCCAAGACCGGGACACTGAAGCTTTCTTT.

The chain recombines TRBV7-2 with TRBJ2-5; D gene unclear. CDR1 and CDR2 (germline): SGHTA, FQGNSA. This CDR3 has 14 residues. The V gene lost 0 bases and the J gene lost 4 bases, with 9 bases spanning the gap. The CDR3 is CASSLAGIRETQYF. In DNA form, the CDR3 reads TGTGCCAGCAGCTTAGCGGGTATCCGAGAGACCCAGTACTTC.

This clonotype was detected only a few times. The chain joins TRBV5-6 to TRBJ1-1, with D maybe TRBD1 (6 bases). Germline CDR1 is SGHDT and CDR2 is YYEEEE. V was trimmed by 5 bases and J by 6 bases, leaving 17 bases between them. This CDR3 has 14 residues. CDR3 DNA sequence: TGTGCCAGCAGAGGGTGGGGCAGGGGATCTGAAGCTTTCTTT. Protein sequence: CASRGWGRGSEAFF.